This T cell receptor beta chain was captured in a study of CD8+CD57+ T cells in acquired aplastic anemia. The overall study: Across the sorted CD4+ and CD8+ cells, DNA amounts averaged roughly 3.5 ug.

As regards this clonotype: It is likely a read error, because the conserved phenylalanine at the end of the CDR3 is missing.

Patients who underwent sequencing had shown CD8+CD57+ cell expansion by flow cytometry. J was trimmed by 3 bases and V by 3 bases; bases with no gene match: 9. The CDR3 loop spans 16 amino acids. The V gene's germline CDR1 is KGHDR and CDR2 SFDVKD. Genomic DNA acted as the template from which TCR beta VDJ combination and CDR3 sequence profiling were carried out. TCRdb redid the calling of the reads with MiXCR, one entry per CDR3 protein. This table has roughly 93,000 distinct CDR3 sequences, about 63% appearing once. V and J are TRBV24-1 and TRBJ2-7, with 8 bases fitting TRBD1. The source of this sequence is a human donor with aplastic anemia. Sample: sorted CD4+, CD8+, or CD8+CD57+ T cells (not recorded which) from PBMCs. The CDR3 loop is CATSDPGGDRGYEQYL. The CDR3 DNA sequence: TGTGCCACCAGTGATCCCGGAGGAGACAGGGGCTACGAGCAGTACCTC.